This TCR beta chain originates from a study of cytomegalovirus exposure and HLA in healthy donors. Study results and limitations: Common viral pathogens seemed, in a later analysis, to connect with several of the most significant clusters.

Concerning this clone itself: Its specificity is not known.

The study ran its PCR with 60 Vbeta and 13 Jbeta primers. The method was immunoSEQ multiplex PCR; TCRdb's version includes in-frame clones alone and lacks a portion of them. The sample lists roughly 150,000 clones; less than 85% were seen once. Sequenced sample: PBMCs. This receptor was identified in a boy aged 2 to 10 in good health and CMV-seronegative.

The CDR3 reads CASSSGDKPRKPQHF. DNA of the CDR3: TGTGCCAGCAGCAGCGGGGATAAGCCCCGGAAGCCCCAGCATTTT. This chain joins TRBV6-6 and TRBJ1-5; D is ambiguous. This CDR3 is 15 amino acids long. V was shortened by 6 bases and J by 8 bases, with 20 bases between the two germline ends. Germline V gene sequence: CDR1 MNHNY, CDR2 SVGAGI (reference sequence).